The text below deals with one T cell receptor beta chain. The entry originates in a study of shared clonotypes between healthy human individuals. This CDR3 region has 15 residues. The V gene's germline CDR1 is LNHNV and CDR2 YYDKDF (reference sequence). The V gene end was trimmed by 2 bases and the J gene end by 8 bases; junction bases not matched to a gene: 8. Naivety among CD8 cells was defined by CD45RO negativity and positive CCR7 selection, thereby excluding terminally differentiated effector memory CD45RA+ cells. Measured with immunoSEQ multiplex PCR; TCRdb has only the in-frame clones, and not every one. The sample gives some 2 million clones, about 95% of which show up once; 0.95% to 1.5% is in the top ten.

The chain links TRBV15 to TRBJ2-1, with 8 nucleotides matching TRBD2. Sequenced input: naive CD8+ T cells sorted from blood. The clonotype was recovered from a young man in good health. Written as DNA, the CDR3 is TGTGCCACCAGCAGATCTAGCGGGTCAGGCGATGAGCAGTTCTTC. The encoded protein is CATSRSSGSGDEQFF. Full variable domain (remainder filled in from reference TRBV15 and TRBJ2-1): DAMVIQNPRYQVTQFGKPVTLSCSQTLNHNVMYWYQQKSSQAPKLLFHYYDKDFNNEADTPDNFQSRRPNTSFCFLDIRSPGLGDTAMYLCATSRSSGSGDEQFFGPGTRLTVL.